Shown below are 14 T cell receptor beta chains from a single sample sequenced in a study of T-cell memory formation after mild COVID-19. TCRdb independently ran MiXCR on the 5' RACE reads; one entry per CDR3 protein. The data contain about 340,000 distinct CDR3 sequences, approximately 12% of them singletons. Specimen: PBMCs or a T cell subset sorted from them (not recorded which). These receptors all come from a man in his late teens or twenties who had mild COVID-19 (a few samples of this study predate the infection). Cell type and time point are not known.

The J gene is TRBJ2-2, the V gene TRBV14, with D possibly being TRBD2 (5 bases). Per germline, CDR1 SGHDN and CDR2 FVKESK. Trimming took off 0 bases at V and 9 bases at J, with 11 bases between the two ends. This CDR3 region has 14 residues. CDR3 nucleotides: TGTGCCAGCAGCCAAGATGAGGACTCACGGGAGCTGTTTTTT. This codes for CASSQDEDSRELFF.

This clonotype has more than one count but fewer than ten. This chain links TRBV12-5 with TRBJ1-6; D is undetermined. Germline V gene lookup returns CDR1 LGHNT and CDR2 FRNRAP. The V gene lost 1 base and the J gene lost 10 bases, with 11 bases spanning the gap. The CDR3 spans 14 residues. The CDR3: CASGLGEAGSPLHF. The CDR3 region has the DNA TGTGCTAGTGGTTTGGGGGAAGCGGGATCACCCCTCCACTTT.

The chain employs TRBV28 and TRBJ2-5, with unresolved D. This CDR3 comprises 14 residues. Trimming cost V 6 bases and J 0 bases, with 11 bases left between them. CDR1 MDHEN and CDR2 SYDVKM come from the germline V gene. The CDR3 DNA sequence: TGTGCCAGCAGGCAGACCGTCGACCAAGAGACCCAGTACTTC. Translation: CASRQTVDQETQYF.

V gene TRBV6-1 combines with J gene TRBJ1-6, with D perhaps TRBD1 (5 bases). Germline V lookup: CDR1 MNHNS, CDR2 SASEGT. The CDR3 spans 14 residues. V gave up 6 bases and J gave up 10 bases, with 16 bases separating them. The CDR3 DNA follows: TGTGCCAGCAGCCTAGGTGGGGCGACCTCACCCCTCCACTTT. This translates into CASSLGGATSPLHF.

The chain combines TRBV6-5 with TRBJ1-1; tentatively, D is TRBD1 (5 bases). Per germline, CDR1 MNHEY and CDR2 SVGAGI. This CDR3 region has 14 residues. Trimming took 9 bases from V and 5 from J, leaving 19 bases between them. The DNA for the CDR3 is TGTGCCAGTTGCCTGGACGGTTGGGGGACTGAAGCTTTCTTT. Translation gives CASCLDGWGTEAFF.

This rearrangement joins TRBV7-3 to TRBJ2-2, with 7 bases aligning to TRBD1. Germline loops: CDR1 SGHTA, CDR2 FQGTGA. This CDR3 is built from 14 residues. Trimming cost V 5 bases and J 4 bases; bases outside gene matches: 4. DNA of the CDR3: TGTGCCAGCAGCGACGGACAGGTCACCGGGGAGCTGTTTTTT. Protein: CASSDGQVTGELFF. Together with reference TRBV7-3 and TRBJ2-2, the CDR3 gives the full variable domain: GAGVSQTPSNKVTEKGKYVELRCDPISGHTALYWYRQSLGQGPEFLIYFQGTGAADDSGLPNDRFFAVRPEGSVSTLKIQRTERGDSAVYLCASSDGQVTGELFFGEGSRLTVL.

The genes are TRBV7-2 and TRBJ2-5; D may be TRBD1 or TRBD2 (6 bases each). Trimming pared 7 bases from V and 5 bases from J, leaving 17 bases between. CDR1 SGHTA and CDR2 FQGNSA come from the germline V gene. The CDR3 loop spans 14 amino acids. The CDR3 region is CASTPDGGRETQYF. CDR3 bases: TGTGCCAGCACCCCAGACGGGGGCAGGGAGACCCAGTACTTC.

The chain links TRBV12-3 or TRBV12-4 to TRBJ2-1; D is possibly TRBD1 or TRBD2 (6 bases each). The CDR3 loop spans 15 amino acids. The germline V and J ends were trimmed by 5 bases and 2 bases, with 13 bases remaining between them. DNA for the CDR3: TGTGCCAGCAGTACCGGGGGCCTCGCCTACAATGAGCAGTTCTTC. As protein: CASSTGGLAYNEQFF.

The chain recombines TRBV12-3 or TRBV12-4 with TRBJ1-5; D perhaps matches TRBD1 (6 bases). Trimming shortened V by 5 bases and J by 6 bases, and 17 bases separated the two germline ends. The CDR3 is 15 amino acids. CDR3 coding DNA: TGTGCCAGCAGTCCCCTTGACAGGATTGGTCAGCCCCAGCATTTT. This gives the protein CASSPLDRIGQPQHF.

In this sample, this clonotype turned up many times. The chain uses TRBV21-1 and TRBJ2-2; the D call of TRBD1 is as the table states it, not checked on the DNA. TRBV21-1 is listed as a pseudogene. CDR3 length: 17 residues. The CDR3 region is CASPPAGGEANTGELFF. The CDR3 DNA follows: TGTGCCAGCCCCCCGGCAGGGGGCGAAGCGAACACCGGGGAGCTGTTTTTT.

This clonotype was seen a few times. The rearrangement joins TRBV3-1 to TRBJ1-5; D gene unclear. The germline V and J ends were trimmed by 3 bases and 5 bases, with 5 bases remaining between them. The CDR3 has 12 amino acids. Germline assignment: CDR1 LGHDT and CDR2 YNNKEL (reference sequence). The CDR3 protein is CASSHGDQPQHF. The CDR3 bases are TGTGCCAGCAGCCACGGTGATCAGCCCCAGCATTTT. The whole variable domain, remainder taken from reference TRBV3-1 and TRBJ1-5, is DTAVSQTPKYLVTQMGNDKSIKCEQNLGHDTMYWYKQDSKKFLKIMFSYNNKELIINETVPNRFSPKSPDKAHLNLHINSLELGDSAVYFCASSHGDQPQHFGDGTRLSIL.

This clonotype showed up just a few times. CDR3 in amino acids: CASSRSVANTGELFF. The CDR3 DNA reads as TGCGCCAGCAGCCGCTCAGTAGCGAACACCGGGGAGCTGTTTTTT. J is TRBJ2-2 and V is TRBV5-1; no definite D call. The germline V gene has CDR1 SGHRS and CDR2 YFSETQ. The germline V and J ends were trimmed by 4 bases and 0 bases, with 10 bases remaining between them. This CDR3 is 15 amino acids long.

This clonotype was detected only a few times. J is TRBJ2-3 and V is TRBV9, with 8 bases that match TRBD2. Germline-derived CDR1 and CDR2 are SGDLS and YYNGEE. Trimming removed 1 base from V and 3 bases from J; junction bases left unmatched: 4. The CDR3 totals 15 residues. CDR3 sequence: CASSVTSGLTDTQYF. The DNA of the CDR3 is TGTGCCAGCAGCGTAACTAGCGGACTGACAGATACGCAGTATTTT.

In this sample, this clonotype turned up many times. The V gene is TRBV7-8, the J gene TRBJ2-7, with D perhaps TRBD2 (5 bases). The CDR3 sequence is 14 residues long. Between the trimmed V and J ends, which lost 0 bases and 9 bases, there was a span of 15 bases. Germline loops: CDR1 SGHVS, CDR2 FQNEAQ. CDR3 amino acids: CASSLADGVGRQYV. The DNA of the CDR3 is TGTGCCAGCAGCTTAGCGGACGGGGTAGGGAGGCAGTACGTC.